This T cell receptor (beta chain) was identified in a study of T cell responses to AZD1222 COVID-19 vaccine. TCRdb's table, derived via immunoSEQ multiplex PCR, lists solely in-frame clones and lacks some. Seen here are 45,000 to 55,000 clones, around 85% observed once, and the top ten hold 20% to 25%. Specimen: peripheral blood, collected on day 0 of MenACWY control vaccination. The TCR sequence derives from an adult in good health.

The CDR3 reads CASSLPGSSGNTIYF. As DNA, the CDR3 is TGTGCCAGCAGCTTACCAGGGAGCTCTGGAAACACCATATATTTT. The chain employs TRBV5-4 and TRBJ1-3, with D possibly TRBD1 on 5 matching bases. Germline V lookup: CDR1 SGHNT, CDR2 YYREEE (reference sequence). V was clipped by 2 bases and J by 0 bases, with 9 bases between them. This CDR3 region has 15 residues.